This record looks at one T cell receptor beta chain sequence and its context. What it binds is not known. Amplification of TCR alpha and beta CDR3 regions from RNA used iRepertoire nested multiplex PCR. Tissue mRNA or PBMC total RNA, roughly 85-450 ng, went into one-step reverse transcription and amplification. TCRdb analysed the multiplex PCR reads with MiXCR anew, one entry per CDR3 protein. The sample includes around 150,000 distinct CDR3 sequences, about 39% seen only once; the top ten take 20% to 25%. The entry originates in a study of glioma-infiltrating T cells. Study-level results: Very few CDR3 sequences were shared between tissue and blood. Non-neoplastic patients had below-expected tissue-blood divergence, while all gliomas exceeded expectation.

Trimming took 3 bases from V and 4 from J, leaving 13 bases between them. Germline CDR1 is DFQATT and CDR2 is SNEGSKA (reference sequence). This CDR3 is 13 amino acids long. The source material was glioma tissue, nonneoplastic brain tissue, or PBMCs (not recorded which). The clonotype was recovered from a human donor with low-grade glioma or glioblastoma, undergoing nonglioma brain surgery, or in good health (not recorded which). The genes are TRBV20-1 and TRBJ2-7, with no clear D. The CDR3 is CSASGEDLYEQYF. The CDR3 DNA is TGCAGTGCTAGCGGTGAGGACCTGTACGAGCAGTACTTC.